A single sample is the source of the 32 T cell receptor beta chains below, sequenced in a study of blood T cells in healthy people across ages. With a J-beta primer mix and a sample-barcoded 5' primer, a second PCR ran about 7 to 12 cycles. TCRdb reprocessed the 5' RACE reads via MiXCR and lists one record per CDR3 protein. The table records 720,000 or so distinct CDR3 sequences, 40% to 45% of them present only once. The sample consisted of blood. The receptor source for this set is a man at least 80 years old in good health.

V gene TRBV5-1 combines with J gene TRBJ2-7; 8 bases line up with TRBD1. J gave up 7 bases and V 0 bases, and 12 bases lay outside the gene matches. Germline CDR1 SGHRS, CDR2 YFSETQ. CDR3 length equals 16 residues. The CDR3 DNA reads as TGCGCCAGCAGCTTGGGAAAGACAGGGGTGGCCAATGAGCAGTACTTC. Protein: CASSLGKTGVANEQYF.

This clonotype turned up a few times. V usage is TRBV6-1 and J usage is TRBJ1-1; no clear D gene. CDR3 length equals 13 residues. The germline V gene has CDR1 MNHNS and CDR2 SASEGT. V shed 2 bases and J shed 4 bases, with 8 bases lying between them. The CDR3 region has the DNA TGTGCCAGCAGTGAAATAGGGTCCACTGAAGCTTTCTTT. It specifies CASSEIGSTEAFF.

The V and J genes are TRBV4-1 and TRBJ2-1; the D gene is possibly TRBD1 (6 bases). The V end lost 10 bases, the J end lost 6 bases, and 19 bases lay between the germline ends. The CDR3 extends over 14 amino acids. CDR1 is MGHRA, CDR2 YSYEKL, per germline. CDR3 protein: CAIKPGHQSNEQFF. CDR3 nucleotides: TGCGCCATAAAACCGGGACACCAATCCAATGAGCAGTTCTTC.

The chain is built from TRBV20-1 and TRBJ2-7, with 8 bases aligning to TRBD2. The J call may be incorrect, as the DNA end agrees better with TRBJ2-5. CDR1 is DFQATT, CDR2 SNEGSKA, per germline (reference sequence). The CDR3 has 14 amino acids. CDR3 nucleotide sequence: TGCAGTGCTAACCCCGGGACTAGACAAGAGACCCAGTACTTC. This translates into CSANPGTRQETQYF.

The chain joins TRBV10-3 to TRBJ2-1; 8 bases line up with TRBD2. Trimming at V came to 3 bases and at J to 6 bases, leaving 7 bases not matched to a gene. Germline CDR1 is ENHRY and CDR2 is SYGVKD. The CDR3 has 15 residues. In DNA, the CDR3 is TGTGCCATCAGTGACGAAGCGGGAGTCCTCAATGAGCAGTTCTTC. Protein product: CAISDEAGVLNEQFF.

This clonotype was detected ten times or more. The rearrangement joins TRBV29-1 to TRBJ2-5; D uncertain. CDR3 length: 13 residues. Germline CDR1 reads SQVTM; CDR2 reads ANQGSEA. Trimming removed 3 bases at V and 4 bases at J, with 12 bases between. CDR3 bases: TGCAGCGTTGAGGGTGGGGTCTCAGAGACCCAGTACTTC. It specifies CSVEGGVSETQYF.

The gene calls are TRBV10-3 and TRBJ2-3, with D maybe TRBD2 (6 bases). CDR3 size: 15 residues. CDR1 and CDR2 (germline): ENHRY, SYGVKD. V was shortened by 6 bases and J by 0 bases, with 13 bases between the two germline ends. Written as DNA, the CDR3 is TGTGCCATCAGGGGTAGCGGCACTAGCACAGATACGCAGTATTTT. Protein product: CAIRGSGTSTDTQYF.

V is TRBV12-3 or TRBV12-4 and J is TRBJ1-5; no reliable D call. The CDR3 has 13 amino acids. The V end was cut by 8 bases, the J end by 4 bases, with 12 bases between. Here the CDR3 reads CASVSQGNQPQHF. DNA of the CDR3: TGTGCCAGCGTAAGTCAAGGGAATCAGCCCCAGCATTTT.

This clonotype has just a few counts. CDR3 region: CASRTTSVSYEQYF. DNA of the CDR3: TGTGCCAGCAGGACGACTAGCGTCTCCTACGAGCAGTACTTC. The chain recombines TRBV2 with TRBJ2-7, with 8 bases aligning to TRBD2. Germline V gene lookup returns CDR1 SNHLY and CDR2 FYNNEI. J was trimmed by 0 bases and V by 6 bases; bases with no gene match: 4. The CDR3 runs 14 residues.

The sample holds a few counts of this clonotype. The genes are TRBV7-2 and TRBJ2-5, with 12 positions matching TRBD2. V dropped 5 bases and J dropped 4; count of bases not matched to a gene: 8. Looked up from germline, CDR1 is SGHTA and CDR2 is FQGNSA. The CDR3 length is 16 residues. CDR3 bases: TGTGCCAGCAGCCCGAACCCTAGCGGGAGGGGAGAGACCCAGTACTTC. Translation gives CASSPNPSGRGETQYF.

As for this clonotype: An end of the junction differs from the germline gene, which may be a read error. V is TRBV5-1 and J is TRBJ2-5; TRBD1 matches at 7 bases. The germline V gene encodes CDR1 SGHRS and CDR2 YFSETQ. This CDR3 region has 14 residues. DNA for the CDR3: TGCGCCAGCAGCTTCTACAGGGGCCAAGAGACCCGGTACTTC. Protein sequence: CASSFYRGQETRYF. The whole variable domain, remainder taken from reference TRBV5-1 and TRBJ2-5, is KAGVTQTPRYLIKTRGQQVTLSCSPISGHRSVSWYQQTPGQGLQFLFEYFSETQRNKGNFPGRFSGRQFSNSRSEMNVSTLELGDSALYLCASSFYRGQETRYFGPGTRLLVL.

This clonotype was seen only a few times. The chain combines TRBV7-8 with TRBJ2-3; D may be TRBD1 (6 bases). Looked up from germline, CDR1 is SGHVS and CDR2 is FQNEAQ. The CDR3 is 13 residues long. Trimming pared 2 bases from V and 6 bases from J, leaving 9 bases between. Here the CDR3 reads CASSLPGADTQYF. CDR3 DNA: TGTGCCAGCAGCTTACCAGGGGCGGATACGCAGTATTTT.

The genes are TRBV6-5 and TRBJ2-7; the D gene could be TRBD1 or TRBD2 (5 bases each). The V end lost 0 bases, the J end lost 4 bases, and 13 bases lay between the germline ends. The CDR3 is 15 residues long. In germline, CDR1 is MNHEY, CDR2 SVGAGI. This CDR3 reads CASSYSGVGPYEQYF. CDR3 in DNA: TGTGCCAGCAGTTACTCGGGTGTGGGACCTTACGAGCAGTACTTC.

The V gene is TRBV7-8, the J gene TRBJ1-5, with TRBD1 matching over 7 bases. Germline assignment: CDR1 SGHVS and CDR2 FQNEAQ. J gave up 1 base and V 0 bases, and 0 bases lay outside the gene matches. The CDR3 contains 15 residues. CDR3 residues: CASSLAGQSNQPQHF. The CDR3 DNA sequence: TGTGCCAGCAGCTTAGCGGGACAGAGCAATCAGCCCCAGCATTTT.

The V and J genes are TRBV7-3 and TRBJ2-1, with 8 nucleotides matching TRBD1. CDR1 and CDR2 (germline): SGHTA, FQGTGA. The CDR3 loop spans 15 amino acids. J gave up 6 bases and V 2 bases, and 6 bases lay outside the gene matches. For the CDR3, the DNA is TGTGCCAGCAGCTTACAGGGGGCTCTTATCAATGAGCAGTTCTTC. This encodes CASSLQGALINEQFF.

The chain carries TRBV12-3 or TRBV12-4 and TRBJ2-2; TRBD1 matches at 9 bases. V shed 2 bases and J 3 bases; nucleotides not matched to a gene: 16. The CDR3 extends over 20 amino acids. CDR3 protein: CASSLWDRVIAGKDTGELFF. The CDR3 DNA follows: TGTGCCAGCAGTTTATGGGACAGGGTTATAGCGGGTAAAGACACCGGGGAGCTGTTTTTT.

The chain couples TRBV20-1 to TRBJ2-3, with 13 bases fitting TRBD2. V lost 6 bases, J lost 1 base, and 10 bases stayed unmatched. Germline values: CDR1 DFQATT, CDR2 SNEGSKA (reference sequence). The CDR3 is 17 amino acids. The CDR3 reads CSARTSGRGGGTDTQYF. DNA of the CDR3: TGCAGTGCCCGGACTAGCGGGAGAGGTGGGGGCACAGATACGCAGTATTTT.

The sample holds many counts of this clonotype. The V and J genes are TRBV5-6 and TRBJ2-3; TRBD1 or TRBD2 may be the D gene (5 bases each). This CDR3 region has 13 residues. The V end lost 4 bases, the J end lost 6 bases, and 12 bases lay between the germline ends. Looked up from germline, CDR1 is SGHDT and CDR2 is YYEEEE. CDR3 sequence: CASSRERGDTQYF. DNA of the CDR3: TGTGCCAGCAGCCGGGAACGGGGCGATACGCAGTATTTT.

The chain uses TRBV25-1 and TRBJ2-7; D gene ambiguous. CDR3 length: 14 residues. Germline values: CDR1 MGHDK, CDR2 SYGVNS. Trimming pared 3 bases from V and 2 bases from J, leaving 11 bases between. The CDR3 DNA follows: TGTGCCAGCAGTGAGGTCCGTTCTCCCTACGAGCAGTACTTC. Translated: CASSEVRSPYEQYF.

This clonotype has just one count. A read error may account for a junction end that differs from germline. This chain links TRBV27 with TRBJ2-6; D is perhaps TRBD2 (6 bases). Germline V gene data show CDR1 as MNHEY and CDR2 as SMNVEV (reference sequence). This CDR3 has 15 residues. DNA of the CDR3: TGTGCCAGCAGGTTCTCAGGGACTGGGGCCGACGTCCTGACTTTC. Protein sequence: CASRFSGTGADVLTF.

The rearrangement uses TRBV10-1 and TRBJ1-4, with 11 bases fitting TRBD1. From germline, CDR1 is WNHNN and CDR2 SYGVQD (reference sequence). The CDR3 consists of 19 residues. Trimming cost V 3 bases and J 2 bases; bases outside gene matches: 11. The CDR3 sequence: CASSDKDRGQRSTNEKLFF. Written as DNA, the CDR3 is TGCGCCAGCAGTGATAAGGACAGGGGGCAACGAAGCACTAATGAAAAACTGTTTTTT.

This clonotype was observed a few times. At one of its ends the junction is not consistent with the germline gene, which may arise from a read error. This chain uses TRBV28 with TRBJ2-7; D is unresolved. CDR3 length: 14 residues. From germline, CDR1 is MDHEN and CDR2 SYDVKM. The CDR3 bases are TGTGCTAGCAGTCCCCACACCCCTCCTCACGAGCAGTACTTC. This translates into CASSPHTPPHEQYF.

This clonotype was observed a single time. A much larger clone differs by one base, so this may be a read error. The V and J genes are TRBV25-1 and TRBJ2-1; D is ambiguous. This CDR3 region has 12 residues. V lost 6 bases, J lost 10 bases, and 13 bases lay in between. Looked up from germline, CDR1 is MGHDK and CDR2 is SYGVNS. CDR3 DNA sequence: TGTGCCAGCAGAGGACCCTCCCGGGAGCAGTTCTTC. Its protein is CASRGPSREQFF.

This clonotype has a single count. V gene TRBV7-8 combines with J gene TRBJ1-2; 10 bases are shared with TRBD1. This CDR3 is 16 amino acids long. V trimming: 4 bases; J trimming: 8 bases; junction bases outside the gene matches: 13. Germline V lookup: CDR1 SGHVS, CDR2 FQNEAQ. CDR3 protein: CASSSGTGAKGRGYTF. The CDR3 nucleotides read TGTGCCAGCAGCTCCGGGACAGGGGCCAAGGGAAGAGGCTACACCTTC. Variable domain in full (rest from reference TRBV7-8 and TRBJ1-2): GAGVSQSPRYKVAKRGQDVALRCDPISGHVSLFWYQQALGQGPEFLTYFQNEAQLDKSGLPSDRFFAERPEGSVSTLKIQRTQQEDSAVYLCASSSGTGAKGRGYTFGSGTRLTVV.

V and J are TRBV28 and TRBJ1-6; D perhaps matches TRBD1 (6 bases). Trimming took 6 bases from V and 9 from J, leaving 18 bases between them. Germline assignment: CDR1 MDHEN and CDR2 SYDVKM. The CDR3 has 15 residues. In nucleotides, the CDR3 is TGTGCCAGCAGCCTCTACCCTCAGGGGAGTTCACCCCTCCACTTT. Residues: CASSLYPQGSSPLHF.

The chain links TRBV7-2 to TRBJ2-4; the match to TRBD2 covers 10 bases. Unmatched junction bases numbered 12, after V lost 6 bases and J lost 13 bases. In germline, CDR1 is SGHTA, CDR2 FQGNSA. This CDR3 comprises 14 residues. In DNA, the CDR3 is TGTGCCAGCAGTCATACTAGCGGGACCTACGGGCAGTACTTC. Translation gives CASSHTSGTYGQYF.

This clonotype appeared a few times. The rearrangement links TRBV13 to TRBJ2-5; 11 nucleotides agree with TRBD2. V gave up 4 bases and J gave up 7 bases; unmatched junction bases: 11. The germline V gene has CDR1 PRHDT and CDR2 FYEKMQ (reference sequence). The CDR3 is made up of 16 amino acids. The CDR3 region is CASSSLAGGEPGTQYF. The CDR3 DNA sequence: TGTGCCAGCAGCTCCCTAGCGGGAGGAGAGCCTGGGACCCAGTACTTC.

The chain combines TRBV7-2 with TRBJ2-2, with 12 bases identical to TRBD1. After removal of 3 bases from V and 7 bases from J, the junction contained 6 bases not matched to a gene. The CDR3 consists of 16 residues. The germline V gene encodes CDR1 SGHTA and CDR2 FQGNSA. The CDR3 reads CASSFPGQGAFGELFF. Written as DNA, the CDR3 is TGTGCCAGCAGCTTCCCGGGACAGGGGGCGTTCGGGGAGCTGTTTTTT.

Only a few counts were recorded for this clonotype. J is TRBJ2-1 and V is TRBV7-9, with unresolved D. The CDR3 covers 12 residues. V lost 5 bases, J lost 8 bases, and 10 bases lay in between. Per the germline V gene, CDR1 is SEHNR and CDR2 is FQNEAQ (reference sequence). Written as DNA, the CDR3 is TGTGCCAGCAGCCCAAGGGTTTATGAGCAGTTCTTC. Its protein is CASSPRVYEQFF.

The chain employs TRBV3-1 and TRBJ2-7, with 7 bases matching TRBD1. Matching the DNA end better, TRBJ2-4 makes the J call doubtful. Looked up from germline, CDR1 is LGHDT and CDR2 is YNNKEL (reference sequence). The CDR3 has 16 amino acids. CDR3 sequence: CASSQPGTALGNIQYF. The CDR3 DNA reads as TGTGCCAGCAGCCAACCAGGGACAGCCCTAGGGAACATTCAGTACTTC.

There are a few counts of this clonotype. This chain uses TRBV11-3 with TRBJ2-3, with D uncertain. There are 13 residues in the CDR3. V lost 5 bases and J 2 bases, leaving 8 bases between the germline ends. CDR1 is SGHNT and CDR2 is YENEEA in the germline V gene. CDR3 sequence: CASSQENTDTQYF. CDR3 sequence (DNA): TGTGCCAGCAGCCAGGAGAACACAGATACGCAGTATTTT.

This clonotype was detected only a few times. The CDR3 here is CASRLAGGPGDEQFF. The CDR3 DNA sequence: TGTGCCAGCAGACTAGCGGGAGGGCCTGGGGATGAGCAGTTCTTC. The chain joins TRBV28 to TRBJ2-1; 13 bases align to TRBD2. Germline loops: CDR1 MDHEN, CDR2 SYDVKM. The V and J ends lost 6 bases and 8 bases, in that order; junction bases with no gene match: 7. The CDR3 totals 15 residues.